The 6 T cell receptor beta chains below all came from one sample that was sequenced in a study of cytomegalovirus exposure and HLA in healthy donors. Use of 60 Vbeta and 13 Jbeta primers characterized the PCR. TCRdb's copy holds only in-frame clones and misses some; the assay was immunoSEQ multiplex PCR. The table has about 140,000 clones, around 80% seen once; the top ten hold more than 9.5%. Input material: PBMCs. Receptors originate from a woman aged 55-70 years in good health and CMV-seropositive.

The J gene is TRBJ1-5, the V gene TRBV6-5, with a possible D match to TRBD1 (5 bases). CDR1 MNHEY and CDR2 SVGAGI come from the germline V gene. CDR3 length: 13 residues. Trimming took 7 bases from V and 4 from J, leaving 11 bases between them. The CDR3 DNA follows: TGTGCCAGCACTCAAGGGGTGAATCAGCCCCAGCATTTT. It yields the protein CASTQGVNQPQHF.

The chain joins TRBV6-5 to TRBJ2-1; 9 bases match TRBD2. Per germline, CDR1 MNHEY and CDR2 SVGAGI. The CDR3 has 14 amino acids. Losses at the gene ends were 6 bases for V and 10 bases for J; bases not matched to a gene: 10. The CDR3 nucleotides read TGTGCCAGCAGCCTCGGGGCTAGCGGGGCGGAGCAGTTCTTC. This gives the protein CASSLGASGAEQFF.

The CDR3 reads CASSSGQGYHNEQFF. In DNA form, the CDR3 reads TGTGCCAGCAGTTCGGGACAGGGGTACCACAATGAGCAGTTCTTC. The chain links TRBV2 to TRBJ2-1; 10 positions match TRBD1. The V gene's germline CDR1 is SNHLY and CDR2 FYNNEI. Trimming took 5 bases from V and 5 from J; bases not matched to a gene: 6. The CDR3 is 15 amino acids.

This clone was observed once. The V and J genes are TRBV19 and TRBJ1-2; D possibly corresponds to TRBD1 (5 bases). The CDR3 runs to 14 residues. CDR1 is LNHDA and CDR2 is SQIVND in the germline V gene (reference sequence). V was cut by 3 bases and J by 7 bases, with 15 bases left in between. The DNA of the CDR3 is TGTGCCAGTAGTATCGGCGGGGCACGTACTGGCTACACCTTC. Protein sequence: CASSIGGARTGYTF.

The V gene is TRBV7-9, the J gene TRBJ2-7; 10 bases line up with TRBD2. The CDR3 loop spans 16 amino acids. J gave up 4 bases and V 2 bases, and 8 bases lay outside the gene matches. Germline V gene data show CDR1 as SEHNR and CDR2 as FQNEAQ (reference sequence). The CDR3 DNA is TGTGCCAGCAGCTTACTCGTTACTAGCGGGATTTACGAGCAGTACTTC. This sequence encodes CASSLLVTSGIYEQYF.

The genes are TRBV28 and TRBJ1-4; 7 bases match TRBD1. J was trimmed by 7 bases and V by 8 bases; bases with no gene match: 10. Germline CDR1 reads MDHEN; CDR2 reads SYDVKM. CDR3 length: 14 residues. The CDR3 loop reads CASRQTGRTEKLFF. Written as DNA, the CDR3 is TGTGCCAGCCGCCAGACAGGGAGAACTGAAAAACTGTTTTTT.